These T cell receptor beta chains were read from a single sample in a study of blood T cells in healthy people across ages. TCRdb used MiXCR to reprocess the 5' RACE reads, holding one entry per CDR3 protein. Seen here are about 1.6 million distinct CDR3 sequences, about 32% observed once, and the top ten hold about 11%. The sample comprised blood. Every receptor here comes from a woman aged 25 to 39 in good health. Each CDR3 is given with its conserved first and last residue. Each record gives: J gene, V gene, D gene, clone size, CDR3 protein, CDR3 DNA. A D gene is named only where the DNA matches it firmly. Clone size is stated in some rows and not others, as once, few, many or a class when expanded.

TRBJ2-3,TRBV12-3/TRBV12-4,NA,NA,CASSDTYRVADTQYF,TGTGCCAGCAGTGATACCTACAGGGTCGCAGATACGCAGTATTTT
TRBJ2-6,TRBV7-8,NA,NA,CAGSQMGFSGANVRTF,TGTGCCGGCAGCCAGATGGGATTCTCTGGGGCCAACGTCCGGACTTTC
TRBJ2-1,TRBV20-1,NA,NA,CSARGNDPGGEQFF,TGCAGTGCTAGAGGGAACGATCCCGGGGGTGAGCAGTTCTTC
TRBJ2-7,TRBV9,TRBD2,NA,CASSVGVGWEGEQYF,TGTGCCAGCAGCGTAGGGGTTGGTTGGGAGGGAGAGCAGTACTTC
TRBJ2-7,TRBV9,TRBD1,many,CASGRQGEQYF,TGTGCCAGCGGCAGACAGGGTGAGCAGTACTTC
TRBJ2-6,TRBV24-1,NA,few,CATSDDSSGANVLTF,TGTGCCACCAGTGATGACAGCTCTGGGGCCAACGTCCTGACTTTC
TRBJ2-1,TRBV9,NA,few,CASSVGGFLYNEQFF,TGTGCCAGCAGCGTAGGTGGCTTTCTATACAATGAGCAGTTCTTC
TRBJ1-4,TRBV4-2,NA,NA,CASSQEGSPNEKLFF,TGTGCCAGCAGCCAAGAAGGCAGTCCTAATGAAAAACTGTTTTTT
TRBJ2-3,TRBV15,TRBD2,NA,CATSLLGGTDTQYF,TGTGCCACCAGCCTCCTCGGGGGGACAGATACGCAGTATTTT
TRBJ2-7,TRBV9,TRBD1,NA,CASSVGTGTSYEQYF,TGTGCCAGCAGCGTAGGGACAGGGACCTCCTACGAGCAGTACTTC
TRBJ2-1,TRBV20-1,TRBD2,NA,CSARDRGGGRPYNEQFF,TGCAGTGCTAGAGATCGGGGGGGAGGGAGGCCCTACAATGAGCAGTTCTTC
TRBJ1-2,TRBV27,TRBD1,NA,CASSFSPTGGGYGYTF,TGTGCCAGCAGTTTCTCTCCGACAGGGGGGGGCTATGGCTACACCTTC
TRBJ2-5,TRBV3-1,NA,few,CASSRRDIYQETQYF,TGTGCCAGCAGCCGCCGGGACATTTACCAAGAGACCCAGTACTTC
TRBJ2-7,TRBV20-1,TRBD2,NA,CSVTASGLVEQYF,TGCAGTGTTACGGCTAGCGGATTGGTCGAGCAGTACTTC
TRBJ1-4,TRBV4-1,NA,NA,CASRPQGQASEKLFF,TGCGCCAGCAGACCACAGGGCCAAGCGAGTGAAAAACTGTTTTTT
TRBJ2-1,TRBV27,NA,few,CASSGLLPVVGEQFF,TGTGCCAGCAGCGGACTTCTACCAGTGGTAGGTGAGCAGTTCTTC
TRBJ2-5,TRBV9,TRBD2,many,CASSVTSGVQETQYF,TGTGCCAGCAGCGTGACTAGCGGGGTGCAAGAGACCCAGTACTTC
TRBJ2-5,TRBV21-1,NA,NA,CASSPRPHNQETQYF,TGTGCCAGCAGCCCCCGACCCCATAACCAAGAGACCCAGTACTTC
TRBJ2-7,TRBV20-1,TRBD2,NA,CSARDPGLACHEQYF,TGCAGTGCTAGAGATCCGGGACTAGCGTGCCACGAGCAGTACTTC
TRBJ2-2,TRBV6-2/TRBV6-3,TRBD2,NA,CASSYPGLAGGITGERFF,TGTGCCAGCAGTTACCCGGGACTAGCGGGAGGGATCACCGGGGAGCGGTTTTTT
TRBJ2-7,TRBV4-1,NA,many,CASSHPGSSYEQYF,TGCGCCAGCAGCCACCCCGGCAGTAGCTACGAGCAGTACTTC
TRBJ2-1,TRBV20-1,TRBD2,few,CSAQTSGGANEQFF,TGCAGTGCCCAGACTAGCGGGGGGGCAAATGAGCAGTTCTTC
TRBJ2-3,TRBV6-5,TRBD2,few,CASSNAGGTQYF,TGTGCCAGCAGTAACGCGGGAGGTACGCAGTATTTT
TRBJ2-1,TRBV18,NA,NA,CASSPPIKGRDEQFF,TGTGCCAGCTCACCACCGATAAAGGGGCGCGATGAGCAGTTCTTC
TRBJ2-2,TRBV4-1,NA,NA,CASSQDLRYTGELFF,TGCGCCAGCAGCCAAGATTTGAGGTACACCGGGGAGCTGTTTTTT
TRBJ1-5,TRBV2,NA,NA,CASSGRSNQPQHF,TGTGCCAGCAGTGGACGGAGCAATCAGCCCCAGCATTTT
TRBJ2-2,TRBV13,NA,NA,CASSPTPPGELFF,TGTGCCAGCAGCCCGACCCCTCCCGGGGAGCTGTTTTTT
TRBJ2-7,TRBV3-1,NA,NA,CASTLGGFGEQYF,TGTGCCAGCACCCTCGGAGGGTTCGGAGAGCAGTACTTC
TRBJ2-3,TRBV6-4,NA,NA,CASKVEGGADTQYF,TGTGCCAGCAAAGTGGAGGGGGGCGCAGATACGCAGTATTTT
TRBJ1-2,TRBV5-1,NA,NA,CASSSDPGWDYGYTF,TGCGCCAGCAGCTCCGACCCTGGCTGGGACTATGGCTACACCTTC
TRBJ2-5,TRBV20-1,NA,NA,CSGRGAQETQYF,TGCAGTGGCCGGGGGGCCCAAGAGACCCAGTACTTC
TRBJ2-1,TRBV11-2,NA,NA,CASSYRGGNEQFF,TGTGCCAGCAGCTACAGGGGGGGGAATGAGCAGTTCTTC
TRBJ1-4,TRBV10-3,NA,once,CAISESQQTSEKLFF,TGTGCCATCAGTGAGTCTCAGCAGACTAGTGAAAAACTGTTTTTT
TRBJ1-2,TRBV2,NA,NA,CASSEGSVYGYTF,TGTGCCAGCAGTGAGGGCAGTGTCTATGGCTACACCTTC
TRBJ2-7,TRBV7-9,TRBD1,few,CASSPPGQGYYEQYF,TGTGCCAGCAGCCCGCCGGGACAGGGGTACTACGAGCAGTACTTC
TRBJ2-7,TRBV10-3,NA,few,CAISARDYEQYF,TGTGCCATCAGCGCGAGAGACTACGAGCAGTACTTC
TRBJ1-1,TRBV29-1,NA,NA,CSVENSSNTEAFF,TGCAGCGTTGAGAACTCCTCGAACACTGAAGCTTTCTTT
TRBJ1-5,TRBV12-3/TRBV12-4,TRBD1,few,CASSTKQGTGNQPQHF,TGTGCCAGCAGTACCAAACAGGGGACGGGCAATCAGCCCCAGCATTTT
TRBJ2-7,TRBV30,NA,NA,CAWSVNVRYEQYF,TGTGCCTGGAGTGTTAATGTTCGGTACGAGCAGTACTTC
TRBJ2-3,TRBV20-1,NA,few,CSARVGAGSTDTQYF,TGCAGTGCTAGAGTGGGGGCAGGGAGCACAGATACGCAGTATTTT
TRBJ2-7,TRBV27,TRBD2,NA,CASSPGTSGDLEQYF,TGTGCCAGCAGTCCCGGGACTAGCGGGGACCTCGAGCAGTACTTC
TRBJ2-5,TRBV15,NA,many,CATSRGPIPETQYF,TGTGCCACCAGCAGAGGCCCTATCCCGGAGACCCAGTACTTC
TRBJ1-1,TRBV5-1,TRBD1,NA,CASSLEPGQGFVNTEAFF,TGCGCCAGCAGCTTGGAACCGGGACAGGGATTTGTGAACACTGAAGCTTTCTTT
TRBJ2-1,TRBV29-1,TRBD1,many,CSVHRGNNEQFF,TGCAGCGTCCACAGGGGGAACAATGAGCAGTTCTTC
TRBJ1-1,TRBV20-1,NA,NA,CSARDGGNTEAFF,TGCAGTGCTAGAGATGGTGGGAACACTGAAGCTTTCTTT
TRBJ1-4,TRBV20-1,NA,NA,CSADLWGEKLFF,TGCAGTGCCGACCTTTGGGGGGAAAAACTGTTTTTT